A single sample gave rise to the 18 T cell receptor beta chains below, sequenced in a study of circulating tumor DNA in untreated peripheral T-cell lymphoma. Libraries were prepared by immunoSEQ multiplex PCR; TCRdb keeps only in-frame clonotypes and omits some of them. The data contain under 3,000 clones, 60% to 65% of them singletons. The sample consisted of tumor tissue. The source is a human donor with peripheral T-cell lymphoma.

The chain couples TRBV6-8 to TRBJ1-2; no clear D gene. The CDR3 has 13 amino acids. Germline assignment: CDR1 MNHGY and CDR2 SAAAGT. V dropped 2 bases and J dropped 5 bases, with 9 bases sitting between them. CDR3 protein: CASSYLTGYGYTF. The CDR3 nucleotides read TGTGCCAGCAGTTACCTGACGGGGTATGGCTACACCTTC.

The V gene is TRBV30, the J gene TRBJ1-3, with D unclear. This CDR3 region has 13 residues. Germline values: CDR1 GTSNPN, CDR2 SVGIG (reference sequence). Trimming pared 1 base from V and 1 base from J, leaving 5 bases between. The CDR3 loop reads CAWSGGSGNTIYF. DNA of the CDR3: TGTGCCTGGAGTGGGGGTTCTGGAAACACCATATATTTT. Drawing the rest from reference TRBV30 and TRBJ1-3, the complete variable domain is SQTIHQWPATLVQPVGSPLSLECTVEGTSNPNLYWYRQAAGRGLQLLFYSVGIGQISSEVPQNLSASRPQDRQFILSSKKLLLSDSGFYLCAWSGGSGNTIYFGEGSWLTVV.

V and J are TRBV10-2 and TRBJ2-3; tentatively, D is TRBD1 (5 bases). Germline CDR1 WSHSY, CDR2 SAAADI. V was pared by 4 bases and J by 3 bases, with 11 bases between. This CDR3 has 14 residues. This CDR3 is CASSGSRGTDTQYF. The CDR3 DNA reads TGCGCCAGCAGTGGAAGTAGGGGAACAGATACGCAGTATTTT.

This clone was counted between two and nine times. The chain carries TRBV30 and TRBJ1-3; D ambiguous. There are 12 residues in the CDR3. Between the trimmed V and J ends, which lost 5 bases and 0 bases, there was a span of 5 bases. Germline assignment: CDR1 GTSNPN and CDR2 SVGIG (reference sequence). CDR3 coding DNA: TGTGCCTGGGTCTCCTCTGGAAACACCATATATTTT. As protein: CAWVSSGNTIYF.

This clone occurred a few times. The chain has TRBV15 and TRBJ1-6; a possible D gene is TRBD1 (5 bases). CDR1 LNHNV and CDR2 YYDKDF come from the germline V gene (reference sequence). The CDR3 has 19 residues. Trimming shortened V by 3 bases and J by 6 bases, and 24 bases separated the two germline ends. DNA for the CDR3: TGTGCCACCAGCAGCGGAGGGACGACGAAGGGGCGGGTTAATTCACCCCTCCACTTT. It codes for CATSSGGTTKGRVNSPLHF.

The V call is TRBV6-8, the J call TRBJ1-5; D gene unclear. Trimming shortened V by 7 bases and J by 0 bases, and 13 bases separated the two germline ends. The CDR3 length is 15 residues. Germline V lookup: CDR1 MNHGY, CDR2 SAAAGT. The CDR3 DNA reads as TGTGCCAGCATTCCGGTGCCAAATAGCAATCAGCCCCAGCATTTT. Its protein is CASIPVPNSNQPQHF.

This chain uses TRBV6-7 with TRBJ2-7, with 7 bases fitting TRBD2. TRBV6-7 is identified as an open reading frame with a role that is uncertain. This CDR3 has 11 residues. The V and J ends lost 5 bases and 5 bases, in that order; junction bases with no gene match: 0. CDR3 loop: CASSGTNEQYF. The CDR3 nucleotides are TGTGCCAGCAGTGGGACTAACGAGCAGTACTTC.

This clone was seen only a few times. The chain carries TRBV19 and TRBJ2-1; the D gene is possibly TRBD2 (7 bases). Trimming pared 6 bases from V and 8 bases from J, leaving 14 bases between. Germline lookup yields CDR1 LNHDA and CDR2 SQIVND (reference sequence). This CDR3 region has 13 residues. CDR3 in DNA: TGTGCCAGTAGCCCGGGGGGCTTAGATGAGCAGTTCTTC. Amino acids: CASSPGGLDEQFF. Using reference TRBV19 and TRBJ2-1 for the parts outside the CDR3, the full variable domain is DGGITQSPKYLFRKEGQNVTLSCEQNLNHDAMYWYRQDPGQGLRLIYYSQIVNDFQKGDIAEGYSVSREKKESFPLTVTSAQKNPTAFYLCASSPGGLDEQFFGPGTRLTVL.

The J gene is TRBJ1-2, the V gene TRBV30; 8 bases agree with TRBD1. V shed 2 bases and J 10 bases; nucleotides not matched to a gene: 3. The CDR3 runs 11 residues. Germline V gene sequence: CDR1 GTSNPN, CDR2 SVGIG (reference sequence). Written as DNA, the CDR3 is TGTGCCTGGAGTTCACAGGGGGACTACACCTTC. Protein sequence: CAWSSQGDYTF.

The gene calls are TRBV7-5 and TRBJ2-5; TRBD2 was called by the table and not checked on the DNA. TRBV7-5 is a listed pseudogene. This CDR3 region has 16 residues. The CDR3 nucleotides read TGTGTCAGAAGCTTAATCTTTAGAATTTACCAAGAGACCCAGTACTTC. Its protein is CVRSLIFRIYQETQYF.

This chain uses TRBV6-8 with TRBJ2-1, with 7 bases aligning to TRBD2. Trimming removed 5 bases from V and 7 bases from J; junction bases left unmatched: 11. The CDR3 loop spans 15 amino acids. CDR1 and CDR2 from the germline V gene are MNHGY and SAAAGT. CDR3: CASSRGGGLRNEQFF. In nucleotides, the CDR3 is TGTGCCAGCAGTCGCGGGGGAGGCCTGAGGAATGAGCAGTTCTTC.

This chain joins TRBV6-8 and TRBJ2-5; D not resolved. The CDR3 is 16 residues long. CDR1 is MNHGY, CDR2 SAAAGT, per germline. Between the trimmed V and J ends, which lost 3 bases and 0 bases, there was a span of 14 bases. The CDR3 reads CASSYTTGIHQETQYF. In nucleotides, the CDR3 is TGTGCCAGCAGTTATACGACGGGTATTCACCAAGAGACCCAGTACTTC.

Sample share makes this clone large. The chain is built from TRBV19 and TRBJ1-6; D gene ambiguous. This CDR3 spans 15 amino acids. The germline V gene encodes CDR1 LNHDA and CDR2 SQIVND (reference sequence). With 3 bases removed from V and 4 bases from J, the gap between germline ends came to 10 bases. The CDR3 is CASSMTAAYNSPLHF. The CDR3 bases are TGTGCCAGTAGTATGACGGCGGCTTATAATTCACCCCTCCACTTT.

The chain carries TRBV5-1 and TRBJ2-3; 9 bases map to TRBD2. Looked up from germline, CDR1 is SGHRS and CDR2 is YFSETQ. The CDR3 runs 18 residues. The V and J ends lost 5 bases and 4 bases, in that order; junction bases with no gene match: 17. This CDR3 reads CASSVRYHLAGPADTQYF. As DNA, the CDR3 is TGCGCCAGCAGTGTTCGCTACCATCTAGCGGGGCCCGCAGATACGCAGTATTTT.

In its sample, this clone is medium-sized (0.01 to 0.1%). This chain connects TRBV19 to TRBJ2-7; no clear D. Germline CDR1 LNHDA, CDR2 SQIVND (reference sequence). The germline V and J ends were trimmed by 6 bases and 3 bases, with 15 bases remaining between them. CDR3 length: 14 amino acids. CDR3: CASSGAGVYYEQYF. CDR3 in DNA: TGTGCCAGTAGCGGAGCTGGGGTATACTACGAGCAGTACTTC.

In its sample, this clone ranks as medium-sized. The V and J genes are TRBV19 and TRBJ2-2; the D gene is possibly TRBD2 (6 bases). With 6 bases removed from V and 0 bases from J, the gap between germline ends came to 14 bases. Germline CDR1 reads LNHDA; CDR2 reads SQIVND (reference sequence). The CDR3 extends over 16 amino acids. CDR3 DNA: TGTGCCAGTAGCATCCAAGCGGGTTCGAACACCGGGGAGCTGTTTTTT. This sequence encodes CASSIQAGSNTGELFF.

This clone ranks as large. The CDR3 region has the DNA TGTGCCAGCCGCGGACAGGCCGTTTGGAACACTGAAGCTTTCTTT. Its protein is CASRGQAVWNTEAFF. The chain couples TRBV12-5 to TRBJ1-1; 7 positions match TRBD1. The CDR3 runs 15 residues. Germline lookup yields CDR1 LGHNT and CDR2 FRNRAP.

This chain connects TRBV11-3 to TRBJ2-7; 8 nucleotides align to TRBD1. Losses at the gene ends were 0 bases for V and 7 bases for J; bases not matched to a gene: 11. CDR1 and CDR2 (germline): SGHNT, YENEEA. This CDR3 has 16 amino acids. The CDR3, as DNA: TGTGCCAGCAGCTTAGAAGACGGGACAGGCTCTCGGGAGCAGTACTTC. Amino acids: CASSLEDGTGSREQYF.